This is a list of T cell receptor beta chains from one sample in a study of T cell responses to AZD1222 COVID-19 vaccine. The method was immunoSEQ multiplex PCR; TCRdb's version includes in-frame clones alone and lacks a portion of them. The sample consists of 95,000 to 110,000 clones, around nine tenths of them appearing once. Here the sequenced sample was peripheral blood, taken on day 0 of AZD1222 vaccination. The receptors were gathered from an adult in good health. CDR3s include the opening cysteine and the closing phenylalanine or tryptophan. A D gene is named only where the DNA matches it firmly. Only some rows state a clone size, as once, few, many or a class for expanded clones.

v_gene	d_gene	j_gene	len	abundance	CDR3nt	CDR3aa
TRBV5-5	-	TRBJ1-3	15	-	TGTGCCAGCAGCTTGGGGGGGAGCTCTGGAAACACCATATATTTT	CASSLGGSSGNTIYF
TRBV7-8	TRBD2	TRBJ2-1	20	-	TGTGCCAGCAGCCCCCGGGGACTAGCGGGGGTTACCAGCTCCTACAATGAGCAGTTCTTC	CASSPRGLAGVTSSYNEQFF
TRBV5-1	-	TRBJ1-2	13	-	TGCGCCAGCAGCTTTGGGCCTGACTATGGCTACACCTTC	CASSFGPDYGYTF
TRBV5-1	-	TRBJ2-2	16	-	TGCGCCAGCAGCTCCACCGGGACACCTGGCACCGGGGAGCTGTTTTTT	CASSSTGTPGTGELFF
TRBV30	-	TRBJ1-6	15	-	TGTGCCTGGAGCGAGTACGTGGCAGGGATTTCACCCCTCCACTTT	CAWSEYVAGISPLHF
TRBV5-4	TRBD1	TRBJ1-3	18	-	TGTGCCAGCAGCGTGGCAGGGGGCGCGAAGGCTACTGGAAACACCATATATTTT	CASSVAGGAKATGNTIYF
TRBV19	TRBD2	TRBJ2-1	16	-	TGTGCCAGTAGTTCCCGCGGGGGACTGTCCTACAATGAGCAGTTCTTC	CASSSRGGLSYNEQFF
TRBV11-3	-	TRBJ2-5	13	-	TGTGCCAGCAGCCAGACGCACGGTGAGACCCAGTACTTC	CASSQTHGETQYF
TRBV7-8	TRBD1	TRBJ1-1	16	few	TGTGCCAGCAGCTTAGTGGAGGCAGGGGGCCGCACTGAAGCTTTCTTT	CASSLVEAGGRTEAFF
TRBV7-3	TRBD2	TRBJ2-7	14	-	TGTGCCAGCAGCCCCGGGGGGAGTCCTTACGAGCAGTACTTC	CASSPGGSPYEQYF
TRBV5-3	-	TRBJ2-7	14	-	TGTGCCAGAAGGAATAAGGAGATTCCCTACGAGCAGTACTTC	CARRNKEIPYEQYF
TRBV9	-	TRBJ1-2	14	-	TGTGCCAGCAGCGGAACCGGGAGGATATATGGCTACACCTTC	CASSGTGRIYGYTF
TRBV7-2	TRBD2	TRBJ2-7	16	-	TGTGCCAGCAGCTACATATGGGGGGGGTACTCCTACGAGCAGTACTTC	CASSYIWGGYSYEQYF
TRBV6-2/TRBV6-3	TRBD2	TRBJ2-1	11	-	TGTGCCAGCAGCCGGGGGGGCGAGCAGTTCTTC	CASSRGGEQFF
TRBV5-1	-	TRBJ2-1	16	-	TGCGCCAGCAGCTTGGCCGGAGACTTCTCCTACAATGAGCAGTTCTTC	CASSLAGDFSYNEQFF
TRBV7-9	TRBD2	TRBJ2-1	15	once	TGTGCCAGCAGCTCCTCGGGACTAGTGGGTGATGAGCAGTTCTTC	CASSSSGLVGDEQFF
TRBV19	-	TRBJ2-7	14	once	TGTGCCAGTAGTATCGGAGGCAGAGACTACGAGCAGTACTTC	CASSIGGRDYEQYF
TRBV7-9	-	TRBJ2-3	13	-	TGTGCCAGCAGCTTTACAGGTCTAGATACGCAGTATTTT	CASSFTGLDTQYF
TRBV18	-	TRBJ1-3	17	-	TGTGCCAGCTCACCACAATTAGGACAGCTCTCTGGAAACACCATATATTTT	CASSPQLGQLSGNTIYF
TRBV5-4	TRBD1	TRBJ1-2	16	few	TGTGCCAGCAGCAGAGAGCTAGACAGGGGAAGCTATGGCTACACCTTC	CASSRELDRGSYGYTF
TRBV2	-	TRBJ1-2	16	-	TGTGCCAGCAGTGAGCCACGAAGTAGAGGAAACTATGGCTACACCTTC	CASSEPRSRGNYGYTF
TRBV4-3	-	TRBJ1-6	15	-	TGCGCCAGCAGCCAAGCATTGAGGGGAAACTCACCCCTCCACTTT	CASSQALRGNSPLHF
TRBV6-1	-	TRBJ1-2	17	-	TGTGCCAGCAGTGATCGGAATCCTCTCGAGGCACTATATGGCTACACCTTC	CASSDRNPLEALYGYTF
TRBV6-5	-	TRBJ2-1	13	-	TGTGCCAGCGCGGTAGGACCCTACAATGAGCAGTTCTTC	CASAVGPYNEQFF
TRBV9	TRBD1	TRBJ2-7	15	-	TGTGCCAGCAGCGTAGGAACAGGGGTATCCTACGAGCAGTACTTC	CASSVGTGVSYEQYF
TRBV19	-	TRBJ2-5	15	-	TGTGCCAGTAGTATAGATCTCTGGCCGCCGGAGACCCAGTACTTC	CASSIDLWPPETQYF
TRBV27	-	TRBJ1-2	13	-	TGTGCCAGCACCTTCGGCAGGGGCTATGGCTACACCTTC	CASTFGRGYGYTF
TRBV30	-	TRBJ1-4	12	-	TGTGCCTGGGGCGGGACCCATGAAAAACTGTTTTTT	CAWGGTHEKLFF
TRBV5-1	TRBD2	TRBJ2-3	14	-	TGCGCCAGCAGCGAGCGACTAGCGGGAAATACGCAGTATTTT	CASSERLAGNTQYF
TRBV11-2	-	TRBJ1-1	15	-	TGTGCCAGCAGCTTCCCGGAGGGAAAAATGACTGAAGCTTTCTTT	CASSFPEGKMTEAFF
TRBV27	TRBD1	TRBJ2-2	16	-	TGTGCCAGCAGTCCACGACAGGGGATCATCGCCGGGGAGCTGTTTTTT	CASSPRQGIIAGELFF
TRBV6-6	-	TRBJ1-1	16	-	TGTGCCAGCAGTTACTTTAGAGGGGTCCAGAACACTGAAGCTTTCTTT	CASSYFRGVQNTEAFF
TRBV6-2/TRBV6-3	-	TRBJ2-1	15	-	TGTGCCAGCAGTTACCTCGGCAGCCTACACAATGAGCAGTTCTTC	CASSYLGSLHNEQFF
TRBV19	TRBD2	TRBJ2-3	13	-	TGTGCCAGTAGTATGGAGCGGGGGCGGGGGCAGTATTTT	CASSMERGRGQYF
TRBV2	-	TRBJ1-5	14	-	TGTGCCAGCAGTGAAGCGTCGGGACTTCAGCCCCAGCATTTT	CASSEASGLQPQHF
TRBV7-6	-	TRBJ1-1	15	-	TGTGCCAGCAGCGCCGAGGGCCAGGGGATCACTGAAGCTTTCTTT	CASSAEGQGITEAFF
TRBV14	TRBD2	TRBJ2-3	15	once	TGTGCCAGCAAGGAAAGCGGGGGGTGGACAGATACGCAGTATTTT	CASKESGGWTDTQYF
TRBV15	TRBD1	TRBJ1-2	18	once	TGTGCCACCAGCAGAGATCCCTACGGAACGACAGGGACCTATGGCTACACCTTC	CATSRDPYGTTGTYGYTF
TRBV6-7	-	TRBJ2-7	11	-	TGTGCCAGCTACCCAGGACGGGAGCAGTACTTC	CASYPGREQYF
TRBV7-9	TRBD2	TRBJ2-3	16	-	TGTGCCAGCAGCTCTAGAGCGGGACGGAACACAGATACGCAGTATTTT	CASSSRAGRNTDTQYF
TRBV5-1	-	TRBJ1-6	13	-	TGCGCCAGCAGCTCCTCCTATAATTCACCCCTCCACTTT	CASSSSYNSPLHF
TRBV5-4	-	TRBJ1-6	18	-	TGTGCCAGCAGCCCAGAAACCCAAGGGGGCTCCTATAATTCACCCCTCCACTTT	CASSPETQGGSYNSPLHF
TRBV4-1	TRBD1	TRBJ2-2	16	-	TGCGCCAGCAGCCGAGGGACAGGTGCGGACACCGGGGAGCTGTTTTTT	CASSRGTGADTGELFF
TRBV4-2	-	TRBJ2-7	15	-	TGTGCCAGCAGCCAAGAGATGGGTTTGATCTACGAGCAGTACTTC	CASSQEMGLIYEQYF
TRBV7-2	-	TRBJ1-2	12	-	TGTGCCAGCAGCCCGGGGGGGGTAGAGGACACCTTC	CASSPGGVEDTF